Below are 18 T cell receptor beta chains sequenced from a single sample in a study of cytomegalovirus exposure and HLA in healthy donors. 60 Vbeta and 13 Jbeta primers were used in PCR. Produced via immunoSEQ multiplex PCR; TCRdb's table is partial and in-frame only. The top ten hold approximately 5.5% of the sample, which has approximately 130,000 clones, around three quarters seen once. Sequences were obtained from PBMCs. These receptors all stem from a man between 18 and 29 years old in good health and CMV-seropositive.

This clone occurred once. This chain connects TRBV11-1 to TRBJ2-5, with TRBD2 matching over 7 bases. Unmatched junction bases numbered 10, after V lost 4 bases and J lost 2 bases. Germline-derived CDR1 and CDR2 are SGHAT and FQDESV (reference sequence). The CDR3 is 16 amino acids. CDR3 bases: TGTGCCAGCAGCTCAGCCGGTTGGGGGGGGCAAGAGACCCAGTACTTC. It yields the protein CASSSAGWGGQETQYF.

The chain couples TRBV19 to TRBJ2-3, with 8 bases matching TRBD2. The CDR3 loop spans 18 amino acids. V lost 0 bases, J lost 0 bases, and 8 bases stayed unmatched. From germline, CDR1 is LNHDA and CDR2 SQIVND (reference sequence). CDR3 in amino acids: CASSIDYASGGSTDTQYF. The CDR3 DNA follows: TGTGCCAGTAGTATAGATTACGCCAGCGGGGGAAGCACAGATACGCAGTATTTT.

This clone was detected only a few times. The chain has TRBV10-2 and TRBJ2-3, with a possible D match to TRBD2 (5 bases). V shed 2 bases and J shed 2 bases, with 8 bases lying between them. CDR3 length: 14 residues. Germline CDR1 WSHSY, CDR2 SAAADI. The CDR3 nucleotides are TGCGCCAGCAGTGAGGGCGGGTCCACAGATACGCAGTATTTT. The encoded protein is CASSEGGSTDTQYF.

The gene calls are TRBV19 and TRBJ1-6, with D maybe TRBD1 (6 bases). CDR1 and CDR2 from the germline V gene are LNHDA and SQIVND (reference sequence). The length of the CDR3 is 14 residues. Trimming cost V 5 bases and J 7 bases, with 12 bases left between them. As DNA, the CDR3 is TGTGCCAGTAGTTTGACAGGTTCAAATTCACCCCTCCACTTT. It yields the protein CASSLTGSNSPLHF.

The V gene is TRBV10-2, the J gene TRBJ1-2; no definite D call. The V end lost 0 bases, the J end lost 4 bases, and 12 bases lay between the germline ends. The CDR3 length is 15 residues. Germline CDR1 reads WSHSY; CDR2 reads SAAADI. CDR3 nucleotides: TGCGCCAGCAGTGAGTCGGAAGCAGGCGTCTATGGCTACACCTTC. Translating it yields CASSESEAGVYGYTF.

The chain recombines TRBV18 with TRBJ1-1, with D uncertain. V gave up 2 bases and J gave up 3 bases, with 19 bases separating them. CDR1 KGHSH and CDR2 LQKENI come from the germline V gene. The length of the CDR3 is 17 residues. CDR3: CASSPTSQILPDTEAFF. CDR3 coding DNA: TGTGCCAGCTCACCAACATCTCAGATCCTCCCCGACACTGAAGCTTTCTTT.

The chain carries TRBV5-1 and TRBJ1-2; tentative D call: TRBD1 (5 bases). The V end was cut by 3 bases, the J end by 3 bases, with 21 bases between. This CDR3 region has 17 residues. Germline CDR1 is SGHRS and CDR2 is YFSETQ. Written as DNA, the CDR3 is TGCGCCAGCAGCTCAGGAACCGGACACCTCCGCGACTATGGCTACACCTTC. Translating it yields CASSSGTGHLRDYGYTF.

V is TRBV19 and J is TRBJ1-2; D call uncertain. The germline CDR1 and CDR2 sequences are LNHDA and SQIVND (reference sequence). There are 18 residues in the CDR3. V shed 1 base and J shed 4 bases, with 22 bases lying between them. CDR3 DNA sequence: TGTGCCAGTAGTATAGTTGGGAGGGTTAATCGTCGGGTCTATGGCTACACCTTC. Encoded protein: CASSIVGRVNRRVYGYTF.

This chain joins TRBV7-6 and TRBJ2-2, with TRBD2 matching over 11 bases. Germline V CDR1 and CDR2: SGHVS, FNYEAQ. The CDR3 has 15 residues. V was clipped by 7 bases and J by 4 bases; unmatched bases: 5. The CDR3 nucleotides read TGTGCCAGCACTGGGACTAGCGGCCCCACCGGGGAGCTGTTTTTT. The encoded protein is CASTGTSGPTGELFF.

The chain links TRBV15 to TRBJ1-3, with D unresolved. V was clipped by 0 bases and J by 4 bases, with 4 bases between them. Per germline, CDR1 LNHNV and CDR2 YYDKDF (reference sequence). CDR3 length: 13 amino acids. The CDR3 spells CATSRDEGNTIYF. CDR3 DNA sequence: TGTGCCACCAGCAGAGATGAGGGAAACACCATATATTTT.

The chain joins TRBV7-2 to TRBJ1-2, with 12 bases identical to TRBD1. The V gene's germline CDR1 is SGHTA and CDR2 FQGNSA. V was clipped by 4 bases and J by 7 bases; unmatched bases: 4. This CDR3 has 14 residues. Here the CDR3 DNA reads TGTGCCAGCAGCTCCCAGGGACAGGGGGCTGGCTACACCTTC. Protein: CASSSQGQGAGYTF.

This clone has a handful of counts. The chain couples TRBV9 to TRBJ2-1; D possibly corresponds to TRBD1 (6 bases). Trimming removed 4 bases at V and 8 bases at J, with 25 bases between. CDR3 size: 17 residues. In germline, CDR1 is SGDLS, CDR2 YYNGEE. CDR3 residues: CASSPTPEGTLIHEQFF. The CDR3 DNA sequence: TGTGCCAGCAGCCCAACCCCCGAAGGGACACTCATCCATGAGCAGTTCTTC.

The chain carries TRBV7-6 and TRBJ1-2; D remains ambiguous. The germline gives CDR1 SGHVS, CDR2 FNYEAQ. The germline V and J ends were trimmed by 0 bases and 4 bases, with 6 bases remaining between them. The CDR3 loop spans 13 amino acids. This CDR3 is CASSLASSYGYTF. The CDR3 coding sequence is TGTGCCAGCAGCTTAGCGAGTTCCTATGGCTACACCTTC.

The rearrangement uses TRBV9 and TRBJ2-7, with TRBD1 as a possible D gene (5 bases). Germline assignment: CDR1 SGDLS and CDR2 YYNGEE. The CDR3 has 15 amino acids. Trimming shortened V by 0 bases and J by 2 bases, and 12 bases separated the two germline ends. The CDR3 is CASSVETGKAYEQYF. The CDR3 DNA sequence: TGTGCCAGCAGCGTAGAAACAGGAAAGGCCTACGAGCAGTACTTC.

The chain uses TRBV4-1 and TRBJ1-4; 8 bases are shared with TRBD1. V shed 0 bases and J 0 bases; nucleotides not matched to a gene: 12. The CDR3 extends over 20 amino acids. The germline V gene has CDR1 MGHRA and CDR2 YSYEKL. The CDR3: CASSQDLSDRGSATNEKLFF. The CDR3 DNA reads as TGCGCCAGCAGCCAAGATTTGAGTGACAGGGGCAGTGCAACTAATGAAAAACTGTTTTTT.

Concerning this clone: One end of the junction varies from germline; a read error may be responsible. The chain carries TRBV6-1 and TRBJ1-3; 8 positions agree with TRBD1. This CDR3 has 17 residues. Per germline, CDR1 MNHNS and CDR2 SASEGT. In DNA form, the CDR3 reads TGTGCCAGCAGGGAAGGACAGGGTTCTACCTCTGGAAACACCATATATTTT. Encoded protein: CASREGQGSTSGNTIYF.

The V gene is TRBV19, the J gene TRBJ1-1, with TRBD1 as a possible D gene (5 bases). This CDR3 is 15 amino acids long. Trimming cost V 5 bases and J 4 bases, with 17 bases left between them. Germline values: CDR1 LNHDA, CDR2 SQIVND (reference sequence). As DNA, the CDR3 is TGTGCCAGTAGTCGCGGGGCCACTCTGCCCACTGAAGCTTTCTTT. Translating it yields CASSRGATLPTEAFF.

V gene TRBV29-1 combines with J gene TRBJ2-1; possibly TRBD2 for D (5 bases). Germline CDR1 reads SQVTM; CDR2 reads ANQGSEA. CDR3 size: 15 residues. V was trimmed by 4 bases and J by 7 bases, leaving 20 bases between them. The CDR3 coding sequence is TGCAGCGTTGTGGGGTTAGCGTGGAAGGGTAATGAGCAGTTCTTC. Encoded protein: CSVVGLAWKGNEQFF.